The sample holds many counts of the clone carrying this T cell receptor (beta chain). Its antigen is currently unknown. The sample belongs to a study of Graves' ophthalmopathy and Graves' hyperthyroidism. Study overall: The blood sample was drawn at first diagnosis and before any treatment.

The CDR3 runs 15 residues. The V end was cut by 4 bases, the J end by 3 bases, with 16 bases between. CDR1 SGHRS and CDR2 YFSETQ come from the germline V gene. RNA transcripts yielded amplified TCR beta CDR3 regions. Second-round multiplex PCR came after a first-round RT-PCR that employed HTBI primers. TCRdb itself ran the multiplex PCR reads through MiXCR, one entry per CDR3 protein. The repertoire holds over 500,000 distinct CDR3 sequences, with approximately 22% as singletons. Whole-study findings and limits: Most expanded clonotypes from thyroid (those above 0.001 frequency) were also found in blood. Ophthalmopathy progression was predicted with under 71% sensitivity and 72% to 80% specificity.

V and J are TRBV5-1 and TRBJ2-5; the D gene could be TRBD1 or TRBD2 (5 bases each). This clonotype originated in a young woman with stable Graves' hyperthyroidism. Some clones in this sample may be carry-over from other donors' samples. The material sequenced was peripheral blood. CDR3: CASSTNSGAKETQYF. Written as DNA, the CDR3 is TGCGCCAGCAGCACGAATTCCGGGGCAAAAGAGACCCAGTACTTC.